This is a list of T cell receptor beta chains from one sample in a study of immune characteristics of hereditary and idiopathic chronic pancreatitis. This table comes from immunoSEQ multiplex PCR, and its TCRdb copy is limited to in-frame clones, with some not included. The table has more than 4,500 clones, over 65% seen once; the top ten hold 7.3%. The specimen was pancreas tissue with hereditary chronic pancreatitis. Every receptor here comes from a human donor with chronic pancreatitis. Each CDR3 is given with its conserved first and last residue.

j_call v_call cdr3_aa
TRBJ2-1 TRBV24-1 CATAQGPYNEQFF
TRBJ1-3 TRBV3-1/TRBV3-2 CASSQGRIFSGNTIYF
TRBJ1-6 TRBV19 CASSMLQGPNSPLHF
TRBJ1-3 TRBV6-5 CASSYGRDGGNTIYF
TRBJ2-1 TRBV20-1 CSAVQGAEQFF
TRBJ2-5 TRBV6-5 CASSKLQRAAETQYF
TRBJ2-3 TRBV5-1 CASSLGASGGGTDTQYF
TRBJ1-2 TRBV7-2 CASSLRRDNYGYTF
TRBJ2-1 TRBV15 CATSRDPLAGGHEQFF
TRBJ2-3 TRBV7-2 CASSRKSRAVTDTQYF
TRBJ2-7 TRBV5-1 CASSLNRAPYEQYF
TRBJ2-5 TRBV30 CAWTELAGVETQYF
TRBJ2-3 TRBV7-2 CASSLTSGGASIFHTQYF
TRBJ2-3 TRBV9 CASGGLFSTDTQYF
TRBJ2-2 TRBV6-5 CASSLTGNTGELFF
TRBJ2-5 TRBV4-1 CASSQDPGLAGGQETQYF
TRBJ2-3 TRBV15 CATSRDSDQDTQYF
TRBJ1-6 TRBV5-1 CASNRDGQGNSPLHF
TRBJ2-1 TRBV10-2 CASSESGGQPPYNEQFF
TRBJ2-1 TRBV28 CASRIGVIQSNEQFF
TRBJ2-1 TRBV12-3/TRBV12-4 CASSPDGGGEFF
TRBJ2-3 TRBV11-1 CASSSLSGGATDTQYF
TRBJ2-5 TRBV18 CASSPDPAETQYF
TRBJ2-1 TRBV29-1 CSVEEYNEQFF
TRBJ2-4 TRBV3-1/TRBV3-2 CASSQETAGGIVNIQYF
TRBJ2-3 TRBV7-6 CASSPRGQGGTDTQYF
TRBJ1-5 TRBV12-3/TRBV12-4 CASSLDRNQPQHF
TRBJ2-5 TRBV14 CASSPLRGGSSETQYF
TRBJ1-5 TRBV6-2/TRBV6-3 CASSYSTVGGNQPQHF
TRBJ1-5 TRBV20-1 CSASRTSWDQPQHF
TRBJ1-2 TRBV19 CASTRGGGYTF
TRBJ1-5 TRBV20-1 CSASGGQGFVGNQPQHF
TRBJ1-2 TRBV19 CASSSVGRDYGYTF
TRBJ1-3 TRBV6-5 CASSLGNTIYF
TRBJ2-7 TRBV4-3 CASSQVAGGYYEQYF
TRBJ2-5 TRBV30 CAWTRSGGETQYF
TRBJ2-2 TRBV7-2 CASSLGWGTGELFF
TRBJ1-5 TRBV6-5 CASSYSGQGNQPQHF
TRBJ1-2 TRBV7-9 CASSLDGVSGYTF
TRBJ2-4 TRBV10-3 CAISESSGGENIQYF
TRBJ2-7 TRBV3-1/TRBV3-2 CASSLYTGGHEQYF
TRBJ1-5 TRBV4-3 CASSQDGGNQPQHF
TRBJ2-1 TRBV4-2 CASSQDSGRSEQFF
TRBJ1-2 TRBV10-3 CAISEPDKRTYGYTF
TRBJ2-7 TRBV6-5 CASSYRDRGDEQYF
TRBJ1-1 TRBV4-2 CASSQDEGTGGTEAFF
TRBJ2-5 TRBV19 CASSPSMVGYTETQYF
TRBJ2-5 TRBV6-1 CASSEVLTGGETQYF
TRBJ2-5 TRBV28 CASSPTSGGAETQYF
TRBJ2-3 TRBV11-3 CASSSSDTQYF